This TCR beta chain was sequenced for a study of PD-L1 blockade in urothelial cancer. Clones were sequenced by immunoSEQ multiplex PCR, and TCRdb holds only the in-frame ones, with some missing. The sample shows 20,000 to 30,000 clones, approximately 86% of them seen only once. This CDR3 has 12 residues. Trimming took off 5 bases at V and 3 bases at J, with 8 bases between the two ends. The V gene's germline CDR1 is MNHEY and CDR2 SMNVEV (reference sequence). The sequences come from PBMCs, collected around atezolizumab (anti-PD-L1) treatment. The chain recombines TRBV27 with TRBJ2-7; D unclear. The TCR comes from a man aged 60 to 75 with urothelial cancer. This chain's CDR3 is CASSLNGYEQYF. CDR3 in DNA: TGTGCCAGCAGTCTAAACGGCTACGAGCAGTACTTC.